This record covers a single TCR beta chain. No antigen is known for it. This CDR3 is built from 18 residues. Per germline, CDR1 SGHNT and CDR2 YYREEE (reference sequence). V lost 1 base, J lost 3 bases, and 21 bases lay in between. The source of the sample is a study of T cell clones after liver transplantation. At the level of the study: Three of the eight recipients were HCV-positive; the rest had non-autoimmune, non-viral transplant indications. Study-wide results and limits: Conclusions were preliminary, with small, heterogeneous patient groups. Graft donor-reactive T cells may have migrated into the graft rather than being deleted.

Clones were sequenced by immunoSEQ multiplex PCR, and TCRdb holds only the in-frame ones, with some missing. The data contain approximately 19,000 clones, about 84% of them singletons. The TCR originated in a human patient who received a liver transplant. Some T cells may be the graft donor's. The sample in question was CD8+ T cells from blood, obtained roughly 48 months after liver transplant. The rearrangement links TRBV5-4 to TRBJ2-3; maybe TRBD1 (5 bases). The chain's CDR3 is CASSLYMLGQGRTDTQYF. In DNA form, the CDR3 reads TGTGCCAGCAGCTTGTATATGCTGGGCCAGGGTAGAACAGATACGCAGTATTTT. Drawing the rest from reference TRBV5-4 and TRBJ2-3, the complete variable domain is ETGVTQSPTHLIKTRGQQVTLRCSSQSGHNTVSWYQQALGQGPQFIFQYYREEENGRGNFPPRFSGLQFPNYSSELNVNALELDDSALYLCASSLYMLGQGRTDTQYFGPGTRLTVL.